These 6 T cell receptor beta chains were all obtained from the same sample, sequenced in a study of blood T cells in healthy people across ages. Combining a sample-barcoded 5' primer with a J-beta primer mix, a second PCR ran for roughly 6 to 11 cycles. TCRdb analysed the 5' RACE reads with MiXCR anew, one entry per CDR3 protein. The table has 850,000 or so distinct CDR3 sequences, under 35% seen once. The sequenced sample was blood. These receptors came from an elderly woman in good health.

This clonotype was seen only a few times. Being one base from a much bigger clone, this may be a read error. This chain uses TRBV5-4 with TRBJ2-5; 9 nucleotides line up with TRBD1. Germline CDR1 and CDR2: SGHNT and YYREEE (reference sequence). The J segment lost 6 bases and the V segment lost 4 bases, leaving 10 bases of the junction unmatched. The length of the CDR3 is 15 residues. CDR3 DNA sequence: TGTGCCAGCAGCATCGTAGGGACAGGGATAAAGACCCAGTACTTC. This sequence encodes CASSIVGTGIKTQYF.

The rearrangement uses TRBV24-1 and TRBJ1-3, with D tentatively TRBD1 (6 bases). Germline CDR1 KGHDR, CDR2 SFDVKD. The CDR3 has 12 residues. V dropped 10 bases and J dropped 4 bases, with 10 bases sitting between them. The CDR3 DNA reads TGTGCCACTCAGGGGATCGGAAACACCATATATTTT. This encodes CATQGIGNTIYF.

The table lists this clonotype with many counts. The chain recombines TRBV21-1 with TRBJ2-5; the DNA was not compared with TRBD1, the D call given in the table. TRBV21-1 is annotated as a pseudogene. The CDR3 runs 17 residues. The CDR3 loop is CASSKKNYSGSQETQYF. The CDR3 region has the DNA TGTGCCAGCAGCAAAAAGAATTATTCAGGGTCTCAAGAGACCCAGTACTTC.

As concerns this clonotype: A much more abundant neighbour one base away suggests this may be a read error. The V call is TRBV12-3 or TRBV12-4, the J call TRBJ2-3; D remains ambiguous. The CDR3 has 12 amino acids. Trimming took off 3 bases at V and 8 bases at J, with 9 bases between the two ends. CDR3 loop: CASSLTVGTQYF. CDR3 DNA: TGTGCCAGCAGTTTGACGGTGGGTACGCAGTATTTT.

This clonotype was detected many times. This chain joins TRBV12-3 or TRBV12-4 and TRBJ2-5; tentative D call: TRBD2 (5 bases). V was cut by 5 bases and J by 3 bases, with 16 bases left in between. This CDR3 region has 15 residues. The CDR3 nucleotides read TGTGCCAGCAGTACCCGCGGCAGGCGGGAAGAGACCCAGTACTTC. Its translation is CASSTRGRREETQYF.

The chain employs TRBV11-2 and TRBJ2-1, with TRBD2 matching 9 bases. Trimming at V came to 0 bases and at J to 8 bases, leaving 2 bases not matched to a gene. The CDR3 sequence is 14 residues long. Germline lookup yields CDR1 SGHAT and CDR2 FQNNGV. The CDR3 nucleotides read TGTGCCAGCAGCTTAGAGCTAGCGGGATATGAGCAGTTCTTC. Translation: CASSLELAGYEQFF.